Listed below are T cell receptor beta chains from one sample, sequenced in a study of monozygotic twins with inflammatory bowel disease. No DNA is given; TCRdb re-called the 5' RACE reads and lists each CDR3 protein once. The specimen's table records 300,000 to 350,000 distinct CDR3 sequences. Sequenced: blood. These receptors originate from a human donor with ulcerative colitis or Crohn's disease, or a healthy co-twin of an affected twin (not recorded which). CDR3s include the opening cysteine and the closing phenylalanine or tryptophan.

J gene | V gene | CDR3 protein
TRBJ2-3 | TRBV7-2 | CASSRGFGNTDTQYF
TRBJ2-1 | TRBV30 | CAWSVTISWTYNEQFF
TRBJ1-6 | TRBV3-1 | CASSQDYGLSYNSPLHF
TRBJ2-1 | TRBV27 | CASRDRGLNEQFF
TRBJ2-1 | TRBV5-1 | CASSWTGNEQFF
TRBJ2-3 | TRBV10-3 | CAISDLAGGNTDTQYF
TRBJ2-3 | TRBV20-1 | CSARDKKADTQYF
TRBJ2-7 | TRBV20-1 | CSARLVPYEQYF
TRBJ1-5 | TRBV5-1 | CASRLGGDSNQPQHF
TRBJ2-2 | TRBV7-8 | CASTPTNSNTGELFF
TRBJ2-2 | TRBV28 | CASRLAGGSGELFF
TRBJ2-7 | TRBV7-8 | CASSLRGQGDEQYF
TRBJ1-1 | TRBV12-3/TRBV12-4 | CASSSDTDTEAFF
TRBJ1-2 | TRBV6-4 | CASRYLAGASYGYTF
TRBJ2-1 | TRBV10-2 | CASHLAGAGNEQFF
TRBJ2-1 | TRBV29-1 | CSVPLTGFSASEQFF
TRBJ1-2 | TRBV28 | CASSFQGGYTF
TRBJ1-4 | TRBV7-2 | CASRKGQSNEKLFF
TRBJ1-2 | TRBV5-1 | CASTMTSSDYGYTF
TRBJ1-1 | TRBV29-1 | CSVAGGWEAFF
TRBJ2-7 | TRBV12-3/TRBV12-4 | CASGLAGGGFYEQYF
TRBJ1-6 | TRBV12-3/TRBV12-4 | CASSPTGGKYSPLHF
TRBJ1-1 | TRBV4-2 | CASSQLGDRGNTEAFF
TRBJ2-7 | TRBV7-9 | CASSLAVRAETYEQYF
TRBJ2-3 | TRBV5-1 | CASSLGVASTDTQYF
TRBJ2-1 | TRBV12-3/TRBV12-4 | CASTTGPDYSYNEQFF
TRBJ2-7 | TRBV19 | CASSPEGLLSNYEQYF
TRBJ1-2 | TRBV29-1 | CSVTQLANYGYTF
TRBJ2-1 | TRBV5-6 | CASSLGDRPYNEQFF
TRBJ2-3 | TRBV5-1 | CASSDGGGIDTQYF
TRBJ1-2 | TRBV15 | CATSRDRVLYGYTF
TRBJ2-7 | TRBV5-1 | CASSLDGTSGRNSYEQYF
TRBJ2-5 | TRBV6-6 | CASSPGSETQYF
TRBJ1-3 | TRBV5-1 | CASSLGGQGLRNTIYF